This passage covers 27 T cell receptor beta chains from one sample sequenced in a study of blood T cells in healthy people across ages. Using a J-beta primer mix together with a sample-barcoded 5' primer, a second PCR was run for about 6 to 11 cycles. TCRdb ran MiXCR on the 5' RACE reads and lists one entry per CDR3 protein. The sample holds about 970,000 distinct CDR3 sequences, approximately 50% seen once. The specimen was blood. The receptors originated from a woman aged 55-69 years in good health.

V gene TRBV11-2 combines with J gene TRBJ1-2; tentative D call: TRBD1 (5 bases). The CDR3 is made up of 14 amino acids. The V and J ends lost 3 bases and 2 bases respectively, with 10 bases between them. Germline loops: CDR1 SGHAT, CDR2 FQNNGV. The CDR3 DNA follows: TGTGCCAGCAGCTTGGGGGGGTCGAACTATGGCTACACCTTC. Translating it yields CASSLGGSNYGYTF.

The table lists this clonotype with a count of one. The chain joins TRBV7-6 to TRBJ2-3; perhaps TRBD1 as D (6 bases). Germline CDR1 and CDR2: SGHVS and FNYEAQ. V was shortened by 5 bases and J by 2 bases, with 14 bases between the two germline ends. The CDR3 has 15 amino acids. CDR3 in amino acids: CASSTHRAYTDTQYF. CDR3 in DNA: TGTGCCAGCAGCACACACAGGGCATACACAGATACGCAGTATTTT.

This sequence joins TRBV28 and TRBJ2-3; possibly TRBD1 or TRBD2 for D (6 bases each). Germline CDR1 is MDHEN and CDR2 is SYDVKM. This CDR3 comprises 13 residues. V dropped 5 bases and J dropped 12 bases, with 18 bases sitting between them. The CDR3 loop reads CASSAGHTAFQYF. CDR3 nucleotides: TGTGCCAGCAGTGCGGGACACACCGCTTTTCAGTATTTT.

The sample holds a few counts of this clonotype. The chain uses TRBV7-9 and TRBJ2-3; 7 bases align to TRBD1. The CDR3 has 14 amino acids. Trimming removed 4 bases from V and 2 bases from J; junction bases left unmatched: 3. Germline V gives CDR1 SEHNR, CDR2 FQNEAQ (reference sequence). The CDR3 DNA follows: TGTGCCAGCAGCTCGGGACAGCACACAGATACGCAGTATTTT. Protein: CASSSGQHTDTQYF.

Note on this clonotype: A much larger clone lies a single base off, so this may be a read error. The J gene is TRBJ2-5, the V gene TRBV3-1; 10 bases are shared with TRBD1. CDR3 size: 17 residues. The germline V gene encodes CDR1 LGHDT and CDR2 YNNKEL (reference sequence). V shed 1 base, J shed 5 bases, and the junction held 10 bases outside the gene matches. The CDR3 protein is CASSQVQRTGGGETQYF. CDR3 in DNA: TGTGCCAGCAGCCAAGTCCAGCGGACAGGGGGGGGGGAGACCCAGTACTTC.

The genes are TRBV2 and TRBJ2-1; 10 nucleotides line up with TRBD2. The CDR3 covers 15 residues. CDR1 is SNHLY, CDR2 FYNNEI, per germline. Germline trimming cut 1 base from V and 6 bases from J; bases unmatched to any gene: 3. CDR3 in amino acids: CASSEDASGSNEQFF. In DNA, the CDR3 is TGTGCCAGCAGTGAAGATGCTAGCGGGAGCAATGAGCAGTTCTTC. Supplemented by reference TRBV2 and TRBJ2-1, the full variable domain reads EPEVTQTPSHQVTQMGQEVILRCVPISNHLYFYWYRQILGQKVEFLVSFYNNEISEKSEIFDDQFSVERPDGSNFTLKIRSTKLEDSAMYFCASSEDASGSNEQFFGPGTRLTVL.

There are a few counts of this clonotype. CDR3 in DNA: TGCGCCAGCAGTGAGCAGGGGGGGGACATTCAGTACTTC. Amino acids: CASSEQGGDIQYF. The V and J genes are TRBV10-2 and TRBJ2-4; the D gene could be TRBD1 or TRBD2 (7 bases each). CDR3 length equals 13 residues. Trimming removed 2 bases from V and 8 bases from J, with 10 bases in between. In germline, CDR1 is WSHSY, CDR2 SAAADI.

This clonotype has just a few counts. The V call is TRBV29-1, the J call TRBJ2-2; D unclear. CDR1 is SQVTM, CDR2 ANQGSEA, per germline. The CDR3 covers 12 residues. The CDR3 nucleotides read TGCAGTGCTGGCCGGAACACCGGGGAGCTGTTTTTT. This gives the protein CSAGRNTGELFF.

The chain recombines TRBV29-1 with TRBJ2-3; 8 bases align to TRBD1. V lost 4 bases, J lost 0 bases, and 6 bases stayed unmatched. Germline V CDR1 and CDR2: SQVTM, ANQGSEA. The CDR3 has 15 residues. CDR3 amino acids: CSVAAGQGSTDTQYF. DNA of the CDR3: TGCAGCGTTGCTGCTGGACAGGGAAGCACAGATACGCAGTATTTT.

The rearrangement links TRBV4-1 to TRBJ2-7; D not certain. This CDR3 region has 13 residues. CDR1 and CDR2 from the germline V gene are MGHRA and YSYEKL. V lost 3 bases and J lost 2, with 8 bases in between. The CDR3 loop reads CASSHRVTYEQYF. CDR3 nucleotide sequence: TGCGCCAGCAGCCACCGGGTCACCTACGAGCAGTACTTC.

The chain joins TRBV20-1 to TRBJ1-2, with D perhaps matching TRBD1 (5 bases). V lost 3 bases and J 4 bases, leaving 6 bases between the germline ends. The V gene's germline CDR1 is DFQATT and CDR2 SNEGSKA (reference sequence). This CDR3 has 11 amino acids. CDR3 nucleotides: TGCAGTGCTAGTGGGACCTATGGCTACACCTTC. This gives the protein CSASGTYGYTF.

The V call is TRBV13, the J call TRBJ1-5; D is unresolved. CDR1 and CDR2 (germline): PRHDT, FYEKMQ (reference sequence). The CDR3 is 14 amino acids. Trimming stripped 5 bases from V and 3 bases from J, with 11 bases between. This CDR3 is CASSIRDSNQPQHF. The CDR3 DNA reads TGTGCCAGCAGCATCCGCGATTCCAATCAGCCCCAGCATTTT.

This clonotype appeared many times. V is TRBV5-1 and J is TRBJ2-1; 7 nucleotides match TRBD2. Germline V gene lookup returns CDR1 SGHRS and CDR2 YFSETQ. J was trimmed by 5 bases and V by 2 bases; bases with no gene match: 4. CDR3 length: 14 amino acids. As DNA, the CDR3 is TGCGCCAGCAGCTTAGCGGGAAGTGACAATGAGCAGTTCTTC. Its protein product is CASSLAGSDNEQFF.

V and J are TRBV7-8 and TRBJ2-5; D is perhaps TRBD2 (6 bases). V lost 4 bases and J lost 12, with 27 bases in between. The CDR3 runs 16 residues. Per germline, CDR1 SGHVS and CDR2 FQNEAQ. In DNA form, the CDR3 reads TGTGCCAGCAGCTCCAGATGGGACGGGGGTAGGCAGTTCAAGTACTTC. Its translation: CASSSRWDGGRQFKYF.

This sequence joins TRBV18 and TRBJ2-7; TRBD1 agrees at 7 bases. With 3 bases clipped from V and 2 bases from J, the junction kept 4 bases outside the gene matches. CDR3 length: 14 residues. CDR1 KGHSH and CDR2 LQKENI come from the germline V gene. CDR3 amino acids: CASSPPDRTYEQYF. The CDR3 region has the DNA TGTGCCAGCTCACCGCCGGACAGGACCTACGAGCAGTACTTC.

Concerning this clonotype: One end of the junction fails to match germline, which may point to a read error. The chain links TRBV5-1 to TRBJ2-5; D is unresolved. CDR1 is SGHRS and CDR2 is YFSETQ in the germline V gene. The CDR3 spans 13 residues. CDR3 DNA sequence: TGCGCCAGCGGCTTTTCAAGACAAGAGACCCAGTACTTC. Protein product: CASGFSRQETQYF.

The V call is TRBV25-1, the J call TRBJ1-2, with 9 bases fitting TRBD1. V lost 4 bases, J lost 7 bases, and 7 bases stayed unmatched. CDR3 length: 14 amino acids. In germline, CDR1 is MGHDK, CDR2 SYGVNS. In DNA, the CDR3 is TGTGCCAGCAGTGGCCTCGGGACAGGGTTTGGCTACACCTTC. Protein product: CASSGLGTGFGYTF.

The rearrangement joins TRBV20-1 to TRBJ2-1, with 8 bases lining up with TRBD2. The V gene end was trimmed by 0 bases and the J gene end by 2 bases; junction bases not matched to a gene: 9. The CDR3 has 17 amino acids. CDR1 and CDR2 (germline): DFQATT, SNEGSKA (reference sequence). The CDR3 spells CSARDPGLGIPYNEQFF. The CDR3 DNA sequence: TGCAGTGCTAGAGATCCGGGACTAGGCATCCCCTACAATGAGCAGTTCTTC.

The chain employs TRBV12-3 or TRBV12-4 and TRBJ1-5; no reliable D call. The CDR3 extends over 14 amino acids. V lost 3 bases and J lost 2, with 8 bases in between. Here the CDR3 reads CASSFLAGNQPQHF. CDR3 sequence (DNA): TGTGCCAGCAGTTTCTTGGCGGGCAATCAGCCCCAGCATTTT.

As DNA, the CDR3 is TGCAGTGCTAGAGATGGACTAGCGTTCTCCTACGAGCAGTACTTC. It specifies CSARDGLAFSYEQYF. This chain joins TRBV20-1 and TRBJ2-7; 9 bases line up with TRBD2. The germline V gene encodes CDR1 DFQATT and CDR2 SNEGSKA (reference sequence). J gave up 0 bases and V 0 bases, and 3 bases lay outside the gene matches. The CDR3 length is 15 residues.

This clonotype was counted a few times. This chain links TRBV12-3 or TRBV12-4 with TRBJ2-1; D gene ambiguous. The germline V and J ends were trimmed by 1 base and 8 bases, with 3 bases remaining between them. The CDR3 contains 11 residues. Here the CDR3 DNA reads TGTGCCAGCAGTTTAGGTCATGAGCAGTTCTTC. Residues: CASSLGHEQFF.

The CDR3 sequence is CASSLPGQWKEKLFF. For the CDR3, the DNA is TGTGCCAGCAGTCTCCCGGGACAGTGGAAAGAAAAACTGTTTTTT. The rearrangement uses TRBV28 and TRBJ1-4, with 7 bases aligning to TRBD1. The CDR3 sequence is 15 residues long. Germline V CDR1 and CDR2: MDHEN, SYDVKM. V was pared by 5 bases and J by 8 bases, with 11 bases of the junction left unmatched. The full variable domain, with the rest looked up from reference TRBV28 and TRBJ1-4, is DVKVTQSSRYLVKRTGEKVFLECVQDMDHENMFWYRQDPGLGLRLIYFSYDVKMKEKGDIPEGYSVSREKKERFSLILESASTNQTSMYLCASSLPGQWKEKLFFGSGTQLSVL.

The J gene is TRBJ2-7, the V gene TRBV28; D is possibly TRBD2 (6 bases). The CDR3 sequence is 17 residues long. The germline V and J ends were trimmed by 1 base and 2 bases, with 18 bases remaining between them. Germline CDR1 is MDHEN and CDR2 is SYDVKM. The CDR3 DNA is TGTGCCAGCAGTTTATTTGTTGCGGGGCGGCCCACCTACGAGCAGTACTTC. As protein: CASSLFVAGRPTYEQYF.

The chain has TRBV7-9 and TRBJ2-1; tentatively, D is TRBD1 or TRBD2 (6 bases each). The J call may be faulty, since TRBJ2-7 better matches the DNA end. The CDR3 consists of 14 residues. Germline CDR1 and CDR2: SEHNR and FQNEAQ (reference sequence). The CDR3 DNA follows: TGTGCCAGCACCGGGGGCCTTGGCCTTAATGAGCAGTACTTC. Translating gives CASTGGLGLNEQYF.

Remarks on this clonotype: This sequence may be a read error, since a much larger clone differs from it by one base. The chain is built from TRBV4-3 and TRBJ2-5; 9 nucleotides agree with TRBD1. Per the germline V gene, CDR1 is LGHNA and CDR2 is YSLEER. This CDR3 has 14 residues. V lost 3 bases to trimming and J lost 11 bases; unmatched junction nucleotides: 10. DNA for the CDR3: TGCGCCAGCAGCCAGGGACAGGGACCCTACGGGCAGTACTTC. It yields the protein CASSQGQGPYGQYF.

The rearrangement uses TRBV20-1 and TRBJ2-6; no clear D gene. V lost 3 bases and J lost 2, with 5 bases in between. CDR1 is DFQATT and CDR2 is SNEGSKA in the germline V gene (reference sequence). This CDR3 spans 13 amino acids. The CDR3 spells CSASNPGANVLTF. Here the CDR3 DNA reads TGCAGTGCTAGCAACCCTGGGGCCAACGTCCTGACTTTC.

This clonotype was observed a few times. The chain combines TRBV7-9 with TRBJ2-5; 7 bases fit TRBD1. This CDR3 has 16 amino acids. The ends lost 5 bases at V and 2 bases at J; junction bases unmatched: 11. Germline lookup yields CDR1 SEHNR and CDR2 FQNEAQ (reference sequence). This CDR3 is CASSVGTGTVQETQYF. The CDR3 nucleotides are TGTGCCAGCAGCGTGGGGACCGGGACAGTGCAAGAGACCCAGTACTTC.